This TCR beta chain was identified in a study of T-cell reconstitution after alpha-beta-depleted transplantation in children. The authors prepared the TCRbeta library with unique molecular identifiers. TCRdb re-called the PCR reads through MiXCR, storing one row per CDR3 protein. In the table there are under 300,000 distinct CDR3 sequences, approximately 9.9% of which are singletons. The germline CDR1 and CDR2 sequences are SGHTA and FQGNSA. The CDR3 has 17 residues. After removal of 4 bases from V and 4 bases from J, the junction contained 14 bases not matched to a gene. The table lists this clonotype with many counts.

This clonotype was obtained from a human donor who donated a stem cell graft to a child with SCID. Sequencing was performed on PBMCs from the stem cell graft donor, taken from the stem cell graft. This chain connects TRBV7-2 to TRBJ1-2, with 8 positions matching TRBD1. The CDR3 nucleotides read TGTGCCAGCAGCTCACCAAAATCGGGCCAGGGGGCCTATGGCTACACCTTC. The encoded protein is CASSSPKSGQGAYGYTF.